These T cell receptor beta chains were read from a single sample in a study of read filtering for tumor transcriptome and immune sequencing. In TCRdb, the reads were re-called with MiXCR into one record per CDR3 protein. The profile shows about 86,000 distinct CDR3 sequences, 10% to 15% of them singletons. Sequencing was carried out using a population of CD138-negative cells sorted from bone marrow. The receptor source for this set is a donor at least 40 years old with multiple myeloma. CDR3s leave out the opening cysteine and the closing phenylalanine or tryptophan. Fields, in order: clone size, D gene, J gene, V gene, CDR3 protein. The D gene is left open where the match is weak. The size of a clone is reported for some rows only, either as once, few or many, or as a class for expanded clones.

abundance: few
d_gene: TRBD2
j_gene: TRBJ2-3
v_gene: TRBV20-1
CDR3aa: SARRGLAADTQY

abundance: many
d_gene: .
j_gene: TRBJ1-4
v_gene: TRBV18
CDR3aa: ASSPGVDEKLF

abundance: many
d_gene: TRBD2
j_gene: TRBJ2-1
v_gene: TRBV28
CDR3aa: ASSLARLAGTDEQF

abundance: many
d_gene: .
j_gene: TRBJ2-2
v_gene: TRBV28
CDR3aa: ASSMSGHYTGELF

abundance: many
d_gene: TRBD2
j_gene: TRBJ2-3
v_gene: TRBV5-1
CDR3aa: ASSSGTSGRGTDTQY

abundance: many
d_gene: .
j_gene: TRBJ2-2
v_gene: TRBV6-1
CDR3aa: ASRRDGLTGELF

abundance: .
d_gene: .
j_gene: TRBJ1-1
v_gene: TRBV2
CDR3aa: ASSLGGGGSMNTEAF

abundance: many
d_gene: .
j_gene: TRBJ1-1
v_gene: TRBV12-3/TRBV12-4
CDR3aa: ASSLEQSTEAF

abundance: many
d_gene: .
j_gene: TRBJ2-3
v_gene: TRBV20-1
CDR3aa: SGSGGINTDTQY

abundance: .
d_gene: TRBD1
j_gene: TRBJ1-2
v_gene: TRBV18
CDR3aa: ASSPDREGGYT

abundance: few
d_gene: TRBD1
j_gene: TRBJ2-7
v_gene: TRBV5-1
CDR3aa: ASSTDRGFDEQY

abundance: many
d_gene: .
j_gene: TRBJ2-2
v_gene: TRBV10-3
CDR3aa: AIRNTGELF

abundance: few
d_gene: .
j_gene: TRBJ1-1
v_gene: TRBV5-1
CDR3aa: ASSLGSGEAF

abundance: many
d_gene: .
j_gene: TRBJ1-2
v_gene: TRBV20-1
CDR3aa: SATDPRGGRPSHGYT

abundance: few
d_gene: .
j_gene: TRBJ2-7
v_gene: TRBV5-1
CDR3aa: ASSHGIGGAYEQY

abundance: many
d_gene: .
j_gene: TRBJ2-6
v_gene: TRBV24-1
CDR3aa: ATSDELTSGANVLT

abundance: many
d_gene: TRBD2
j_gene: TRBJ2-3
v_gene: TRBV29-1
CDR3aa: SVKTSQSTDTQY

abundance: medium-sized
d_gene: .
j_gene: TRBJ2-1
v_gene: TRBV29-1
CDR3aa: SVGAGTANEQF

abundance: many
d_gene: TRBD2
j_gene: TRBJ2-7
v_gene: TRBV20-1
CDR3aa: SAPRLAGAGEQY

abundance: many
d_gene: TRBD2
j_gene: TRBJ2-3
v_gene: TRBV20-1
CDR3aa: SARTGGRTDTQY

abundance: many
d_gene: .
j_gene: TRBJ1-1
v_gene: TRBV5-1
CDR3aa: ASSLTTRDTEAF

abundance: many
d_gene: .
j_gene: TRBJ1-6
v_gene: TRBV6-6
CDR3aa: ASSTSGFTYNSPLH

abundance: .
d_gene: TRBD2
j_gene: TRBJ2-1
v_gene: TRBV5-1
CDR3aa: ASSLVAGDLSNEQF

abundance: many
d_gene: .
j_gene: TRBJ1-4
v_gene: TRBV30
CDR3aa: AWSVGWETSEKLF

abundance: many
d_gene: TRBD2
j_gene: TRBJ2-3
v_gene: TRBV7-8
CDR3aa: ASSLSTSGRTDTQY

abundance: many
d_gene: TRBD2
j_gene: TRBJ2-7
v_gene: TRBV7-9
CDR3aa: ASSPGGATPIKQY

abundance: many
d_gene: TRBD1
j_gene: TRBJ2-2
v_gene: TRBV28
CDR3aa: ASSLDRADTGELF

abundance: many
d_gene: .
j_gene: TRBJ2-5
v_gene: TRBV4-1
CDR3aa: ASSPQY

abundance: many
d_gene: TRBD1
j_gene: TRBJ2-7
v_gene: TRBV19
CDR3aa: ASSPLGQGAGEQY

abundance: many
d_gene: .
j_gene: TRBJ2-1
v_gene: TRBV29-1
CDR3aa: SVLGESRRAGEQF

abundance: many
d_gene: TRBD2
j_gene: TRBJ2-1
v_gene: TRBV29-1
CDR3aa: SVEDPTPGTSGRDFSYNEQF

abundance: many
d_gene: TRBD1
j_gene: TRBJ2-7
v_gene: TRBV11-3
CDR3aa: ASSSGQGAYEQY

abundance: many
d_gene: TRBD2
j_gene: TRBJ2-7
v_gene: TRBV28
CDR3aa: ASSSGTSRRTYEQY

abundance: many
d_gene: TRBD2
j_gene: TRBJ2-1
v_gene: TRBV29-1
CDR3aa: SVSSGTIFYNEQF

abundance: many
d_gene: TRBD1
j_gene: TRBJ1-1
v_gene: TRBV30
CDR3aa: AWSRDREEAF

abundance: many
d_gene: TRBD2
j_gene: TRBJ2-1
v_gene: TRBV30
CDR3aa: ASSAGANNEQF

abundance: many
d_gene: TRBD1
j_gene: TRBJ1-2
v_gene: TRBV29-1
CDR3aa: SVWQGAYYGYT

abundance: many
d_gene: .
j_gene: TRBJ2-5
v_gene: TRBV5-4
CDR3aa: ASSFTGSRETQY

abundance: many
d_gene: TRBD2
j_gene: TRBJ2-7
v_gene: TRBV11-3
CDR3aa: ASSVRGASGIYEQY

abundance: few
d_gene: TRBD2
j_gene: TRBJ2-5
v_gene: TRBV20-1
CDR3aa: SARPPTSGGRETQY

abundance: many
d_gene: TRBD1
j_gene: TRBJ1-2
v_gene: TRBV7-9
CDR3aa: ASSNGRGTGGRWYGYT

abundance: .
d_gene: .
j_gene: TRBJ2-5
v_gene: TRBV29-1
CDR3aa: SVGGTLETQY

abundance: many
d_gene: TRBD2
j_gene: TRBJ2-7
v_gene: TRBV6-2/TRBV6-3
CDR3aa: ASSYYTSGSYEQY

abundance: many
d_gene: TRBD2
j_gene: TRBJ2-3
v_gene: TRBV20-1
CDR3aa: SAGERGPTDTQY